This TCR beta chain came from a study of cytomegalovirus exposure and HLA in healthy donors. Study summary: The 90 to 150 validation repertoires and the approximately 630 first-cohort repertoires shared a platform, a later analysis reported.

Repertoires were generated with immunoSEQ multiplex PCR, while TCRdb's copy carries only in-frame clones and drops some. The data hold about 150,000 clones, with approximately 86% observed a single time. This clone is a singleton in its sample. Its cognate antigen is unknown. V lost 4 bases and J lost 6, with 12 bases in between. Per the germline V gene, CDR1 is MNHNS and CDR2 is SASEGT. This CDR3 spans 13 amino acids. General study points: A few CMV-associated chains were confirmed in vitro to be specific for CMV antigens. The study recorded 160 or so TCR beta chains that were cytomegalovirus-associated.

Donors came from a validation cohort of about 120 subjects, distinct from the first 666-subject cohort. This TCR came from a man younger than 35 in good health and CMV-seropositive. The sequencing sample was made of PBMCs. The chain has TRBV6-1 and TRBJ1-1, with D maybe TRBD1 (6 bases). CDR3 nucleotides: TGTGCCAGCAGTGTCACAGGGACGGCTGAAGCTTTCTTT. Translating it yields CASSVTGTAEAFF.